This section outlines one T cell receptor beta chain sequence together with its context. Its antigen is still unknown. The CDR3 has 12 residues. Germline V gene sequence: CDR1 SGHVS, CDR2 FNYEAQ. J lost 7 bases, V lost 5 bases, and 3 bases had no gene match. The entry originates in a study of cytomegalovirus exposure and HLA in healthy donors. A multiplex PCR was run with 60 Vbeta primers and 13 Jbeta primers. Profiled with immunoSEQ multiplex PCR; TCRdb holds only in-frame clones, not every one. This sample carries approximately 150,000 clones, roughly 85% of them seen once, and the ten largest clones take about 1.3%. Overall study results and limits: The authors assumed roughly uniform sequencing depth across donors for presence/absence analyses. In vitro checks showed that a few CMV-associated chains really do target CMV antigens.

This chain joins TRBV7-6 and TRBJ2-7; TRBD1 matches 9 bases. Sequencing was done on a sample of PBMCs. The sequence was obtained from a man aged 25-45 years in good health and CMV-seronegative. This CDR3 reads CASSRQGDEQYF. As DNA, the CDR3 is TGTGCCAGCAGCCGACAGGGGGATGAGCAGTACTTC. The full variable domain, in which reference TRBV7-6 and TRBJ2-7 provide the parts outside the CDR3, is GAGVSQSPRYKVTKRGQDVALRCDPISGHVSLYWYRQALGQGPEFLTYFNYEAQQDKSGLPNDRFSAERPEGSISTLTIQRTEQRDSAMYRCASSRQGDEQYFGPGTRLTVT.